This T cell receptor beta chain came from a study of Graves' ophthalmopathy and Graves' hyperthyroidism. General observations from the study: In predicting ophthalmopathy progression, the model reached roughly 71% sensitivity and 72.22% specificity.

TCR beta CDR3 regions were amplified from RNA transcripts. RT-PCR was first run with HTBI primers, then multiplex PCR in a second round. Each CDR3 protein is one row after TCRdb ran MiXCR on the multiplex PCR reads. This sample yields 300,000 to 350,000 distinct CDR3 sequences, of which roughly 15% are seen a single time; around 12% belongs to the top ten. This clonotype was seen many times. What it recognizes is unknown. V lost 8 bases to trimming and J lost 9 bases; unmatched junction nucleotides: 24. Germline assignment: CDR1 SQVTM and CDR2 ANQGSEA. This CDR3 spans 17 amino acids. The authors diagnosed from clinical symptoms, serum thyroxine, TRAb, thyroid ultrasound and orbital computed tomography.

The sample was peripheral blood. The sequence came from an adult man with Graves' ophthalmopathy. The V and J genes are TRBV29-1 and TRBJ2-7; the match to TRBD1 covers 11 bases. In DNA form, the CDR3 reads TGCAGCATCCTGGACAGGGGGCTGGCTAGCGGGGCCCTGGTGCAGTACTTC. This gives the protein CSILDRGLASGALVQYF.